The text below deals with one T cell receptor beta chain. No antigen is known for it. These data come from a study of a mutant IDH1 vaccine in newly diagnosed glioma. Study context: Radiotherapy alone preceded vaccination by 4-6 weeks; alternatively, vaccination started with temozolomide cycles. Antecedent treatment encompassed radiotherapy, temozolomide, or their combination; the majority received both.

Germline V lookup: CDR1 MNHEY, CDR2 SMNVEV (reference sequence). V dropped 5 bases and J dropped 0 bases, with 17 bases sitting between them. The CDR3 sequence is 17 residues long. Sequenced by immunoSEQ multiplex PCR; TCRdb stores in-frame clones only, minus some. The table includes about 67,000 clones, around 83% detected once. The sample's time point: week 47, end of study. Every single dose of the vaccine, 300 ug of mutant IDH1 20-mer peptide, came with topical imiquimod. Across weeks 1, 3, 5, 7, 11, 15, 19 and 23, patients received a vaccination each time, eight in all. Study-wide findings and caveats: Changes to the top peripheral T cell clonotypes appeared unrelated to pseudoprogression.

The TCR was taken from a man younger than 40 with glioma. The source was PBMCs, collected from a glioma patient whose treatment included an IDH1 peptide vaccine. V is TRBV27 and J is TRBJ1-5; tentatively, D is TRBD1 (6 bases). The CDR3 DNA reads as TGTGCCAGCAGTCCGCGGGGGGGCCCCTATAGCAATCAGCCCCAGCATTTT. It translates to CASSPRGGPYSNQPQHF.